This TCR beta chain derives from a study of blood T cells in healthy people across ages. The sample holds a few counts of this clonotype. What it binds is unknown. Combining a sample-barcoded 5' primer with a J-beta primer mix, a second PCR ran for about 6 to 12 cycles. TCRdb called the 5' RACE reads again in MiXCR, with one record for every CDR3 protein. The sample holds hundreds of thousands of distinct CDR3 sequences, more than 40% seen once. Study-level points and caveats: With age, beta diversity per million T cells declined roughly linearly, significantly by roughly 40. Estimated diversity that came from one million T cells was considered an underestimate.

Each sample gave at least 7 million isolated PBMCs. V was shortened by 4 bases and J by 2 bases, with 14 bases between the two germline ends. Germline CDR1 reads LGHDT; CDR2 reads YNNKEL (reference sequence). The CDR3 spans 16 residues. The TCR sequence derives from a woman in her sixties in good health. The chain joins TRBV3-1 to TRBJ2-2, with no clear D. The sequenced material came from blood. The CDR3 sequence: CASSRTTRANTGELFF. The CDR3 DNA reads TGTGCCAGCAGCCGTACAACCCGGGCCAACACCGGGGAGCTGTTTTTT.